This TCR beta chain was recovered during a study of T cells after yellow fever vaccination. Broader study findings: Clones from primary vaccination mostly reappeared after the booster (approximately 95% CD4, over 85% CD8).

Germline CDR1 SQVTM, CDR2 ANQGSEA. The CDR3 sequence is 14 residues long. Trimming pared 1 base from V and 11 bases from J, leaving 20 bases between. One entry per CDR3 protein results from TCRdb running MiXCR on the 5' RACE reads. The table lists some 120,000 distinct CDR3 sequences, roughly 9% of them singletons. This clonotype has more than one count but fewer than ten. Its antigen is unknown. Sequenced material: CD8+ T cells sorted from PBMCs, taken on the day of the yellow fever booster vaccination. This sequence was found in a young man who received the YFV17D yellow fever vaccine. The rearrangement links TRBV29-1 to TRBJ1-1; TRBD1 is a possible D gene (6 bases). The DNA of the CDR3 is TGCAGCGTTGAAGTCAGGGGTCGGTTTACAGCTGCTTTCTTT. This sequence encodes CSVEVRGRFTAAFF.